The 9 T cell receptor beta chains below were found in one sample sequenced in a study of OX40 agonist ivuxolimab in advanced cancers. The assay was immunoSEQ multiplex PCR, and TCRdb's table has in-frame clones only and misses some. The sample shows 70,000 to 85,000 clones, about nine tenths of them seen only once. Sequenced material: CD4+ or CD8+ T cells sorted from blood, taken in a trial of the OX40 agonist ivuxolimab. The source is an adult with an advanced solid tumor such as melanoma, head and neck, liver or kidney cancer.

The V and J genes are TRBV30 and TRBJ2-3; tentative D call: TRBD1 (6 bases). Germline-derived CDR1 and CDR2 are GTSNPN and SVGIG (reference sequence). CDR3 length: 17 amino acids. Trimming removed 3 bases from V and 0 bases from J, with 19 bases in between. Here the CDR3 DNA reads TGTGCCTGGAGGAGAGGAGCCACAGGGTTCAGCACAGATACGCAGTATTTT. It translates to CAWRRGATGFSTDTQYF.

About this clone itself: The CDR3 ends on some other residue instead of the conserved phenylalanine or tryptophan, so this is likely a read error. The chain employs TRBV10-3 and TRBJ1-2; TRBD1 might be the D (6 bases). Germline CDR1 reads ENHRY; CDR2 reads SYGVKD. The CDR3 is made up of 15 amino acids. With 9 bases removed from V and 0 bases from J, the gap between germline ends came to 17 bases. In DNA form, the CDR3 reads TGTGCCATTCGGCTCGGACAGCTTACTAACTATGGCTACACCCTC. Translated: CAIRLGQLTNYGYTL.

The CDR3 DNA reads TGTGCCAGCAGTTTAGAAGGGTTGGAGAATGAAAAACTGTTTTTT. Its translation is CASSLEGLENEKLFF. The V and J genes are TRBV27 and TRBJ1-4; D remains unclear. Germline V gene sequence: CDR1 MNHEY, CDR2 SMNVEV (reference sequence). This CDR3 is built from 15 residues. Trimming stripped 2 bases from V and 5 bases from J, with 12 bases between. Full variable domain (rest looked up from reference TRBV27 and TRBJ1-4): EAQVTQNPRYLITVTGKKLTVTCSQNMNHEYMSWYRQDPGLGLRQIYYSMNVEVTDKGDVPEGYKVSRKEKRNFPLILESPSPNQTSLYFCASSLEGLENEKLFFGSGTQLSVL.

The rearrangement joins TRBV7-3 to TRBJ2-6, with D perhaps matching TRBD2 (5 bases). V was clipped by 5 bases and J by 0 bases, with 14 bases between them. The CDR3 runs to 17 residues. Germline CDR1 is SGHTA and CDR2 is FQGTGA. The CDR3: CASSPRAGNSGANVLTF. In nucleotides, the CDR3 is TGTGCCAGCAGCCCGAGGGCGGGTAACTCTGGGGCCAACGTCCTGACTTTC.

The gene calls are TRBV10-1 and TRBJ2-7, with a tentative D call TRBD2 (6 bases). The CDR3 spans 13 residues. From germline, CDR1 is WNHNN and CDR2 SYGVQD (reference sequence). The V and J ends lost 7 bases and 8 bases respectively, with 18 bases between them. DNA of the CDR3: TGCGCCAGCACCGATCCTAATAGCGGAAAGCAGTACTTC. This codes for CASTDPNSGKQYF.

This chain joins TRBV2 and TRBJ2-7; possible D gene TRBD2, 6 bases. V was cut by 0 bases and J by 5 bases, with 14 bases left in between. Germline CDR1 and CDR2: SNHLY and FYNNEI. The CDR3 length is 15 residues. CDR3 DNA: TGTGCCAGCAGTGAAGCGGTGGGGGGTCGCGACGAGCAGTACTTC. Residues: CASSEAVGGRDEQYF.

The J gene is TRBJ1-5, the V gene TRBV2; 7 bases match TRBD1. The trim removed 6 bases at V and 4 bases at J, leaving 0 bases unmatched. This CDR3 is built from 12 residues. Germline-derived CDR1 and CDR2 are SNHLY and FYNNEI. Here the CDR3 reads CASRTGNQPQHF. CDR3 sequence (DNA): TGTGCCAGCAGGACAGGGAATCAGCCCCAGCATTTT. Together with reference TRBV2 and TRBJ1-5, the CDR3 gives the full variable domain: EPEVTQTPSHQVTQMGQEVILRCVPISNHLYFYWYRQILGQKVEFLVSFYNNEISEKSEIFDDQFSVERPDGSNFTLKIRSTKLEDSAMYFCASRTGNQPQHFGDGTRLSIL.

The CDR3 loop reads CASSVGEYFTDTQYF. For the CDR3, the DNA is TGTGCCAGCAGCGTAGGTGAATACTTCACAGATACGCAGTATTTT. This chain connects TRBV9 to TRBJ2-3; D gene ambiguous. Germline loops: CDR1 SGDLS, CDR2 YYNGEE. The CDR3 covers 15 residues. Deletions cut 0 bases from V and 2 bases from J, with 10 bases between.

For the CDR3, the DNA is TGTGCCATCAGTGAGTCGGGCAGGGGTTGGAATCAGCCCCAGCATTTT. Its translation is CAISESGRGWNQPQHF. This chain links TRBV10-3 with TRBJ1-5; the D gene is possibly TRBD1 (6 bases). Germline V gene data show CDR1 as ENHRY and CDR2 as SYGVKD. The CDR3 runs to 16 residues. Trimming took 0 bases from V and 4 from J, leaving 13 bases between them.